The clone carrying this T cell receptor (beta chain) appeared many times. This sample is part of a study of glioma-infiltrating T cells. The iRepertoire nested amplicon-rescue multiplex PCR amplified TCR alpha and beta CDR3s from RNA. One-step reverse transcription and amplification started from around 100-400 ng of tissue mRNA or PBMC total RNA. TCRdb independently ran MiXCR on the multiplex PCR reads; one entry per CDR3 protein. In the table there are under 200,000 distinct CDR3 sequences, around 40% of which are singletons. This CDR3 region has 16 residues. The germline gives CDR1 MDHEN, CDR2 SYDVKM. V lost 4 bases, J lost 0 bases, and 15 bases lay in between.

This chain links TRBV28 with TRBJ1-1; possible D gene TRBD1, 5 bases. The receptor was isolated from a human donor with low-grade glioma or glioblastoma, undergoing nonglioma brain surgery, or in good health (not recorded which). The sequenced sample was glioma tissue, nonneoplastic brain tissue, or PBMCs (not recorded which). CDR3 loop: CASSSPGRYMNTEAFF. The DNA of the CDR3 is TGTGCCAGCAGTTCCCCGGGACGGTACATGAACACTGAAGCTTTCTTT.